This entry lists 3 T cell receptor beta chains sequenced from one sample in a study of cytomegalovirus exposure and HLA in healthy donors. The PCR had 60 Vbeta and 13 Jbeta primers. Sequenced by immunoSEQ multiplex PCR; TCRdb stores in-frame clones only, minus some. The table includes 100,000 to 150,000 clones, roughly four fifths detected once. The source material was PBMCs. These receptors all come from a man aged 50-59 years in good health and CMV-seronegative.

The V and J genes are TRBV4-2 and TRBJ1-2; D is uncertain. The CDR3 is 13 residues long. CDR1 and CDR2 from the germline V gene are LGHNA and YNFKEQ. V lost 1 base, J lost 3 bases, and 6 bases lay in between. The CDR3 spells CASSQVTDYGYTF. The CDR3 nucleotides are TGTGCCAGCAGCCAAGTCACAGACTATGGCTACACCTTC.

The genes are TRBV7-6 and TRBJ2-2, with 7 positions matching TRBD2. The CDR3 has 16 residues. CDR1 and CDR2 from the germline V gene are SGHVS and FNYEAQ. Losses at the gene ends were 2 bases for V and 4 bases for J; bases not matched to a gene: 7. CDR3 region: CASSLFASGLTGELFF. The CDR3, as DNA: TGTGCCAGCAGCTTATTCGCTAGCGGCCTCACCGGGGAGCTGTTTTTT.

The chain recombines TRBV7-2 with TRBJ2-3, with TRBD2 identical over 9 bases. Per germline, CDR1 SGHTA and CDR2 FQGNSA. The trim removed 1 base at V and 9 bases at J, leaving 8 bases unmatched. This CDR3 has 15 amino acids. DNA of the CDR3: TGTGCCAGCAGCTTAGAAACGGCGGGGGGGCGCACGCAGTATTTT. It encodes CASSLETAGGRTQYF.